Following are 28 T cell receptor beta chains from one sample sequenced in a study of OX40 agonist ivuxolimab in advanced cancers. Here immunoSEQ multiplex PCR was the method, and the copy in TCRdb shows in-frame clones only, minus some. The sample shows some 45,000 clones, roughly 90% of them seen only once. Sequences were derived from CD4+ or CD8+ T cells sorted from blood, sampled in a trial of the OX40 agonist ivuxolimab. The receptors here all came from an adult with an advanced solid tumor such as melanoma, head and neck, liver or kidney cancer.

The chain has TRBV6-6 and TRBJ1-1; the D is unclear. Looked up from germline, CDR1 is MNHNY and CDR2 is SVGAGI (reference sequence). This CDR3 spans 15 amino acids. Trimming shortened V by 5 bases and J by 0 bases, and 13 bases separated the two germline ends. The chain's CDR3 is CASSQGGGMNTEAFF. DNA of the CDR3: TGTGCCAGCAGTCAAGGAGGAGGGATGAACACTGAAGCTTTCTTT.

This chain links TRBV5-1 with TRBJ2-3; 7 bases align to TRBD2. Trimming cost V 0 bases and J 0 bases; bases outside gene matches: 10. Germline lookup yields CDR1 SGHRS and CDR2 YFSETQ. This CDR3 contains 18 residues. CDR3 sequence: CASSLDSASGPSTDTQYF. DNA for the CDR3: TGCGCCAGCAGCTTGGATTCGGCTAGCGGACCTAGCACAGATACGCAGTATTTT.

This clone has just a few counts. The rearrangement links TRBV28 to TRBJ1-3; D may be TRBD1 (6 bases). The CDR3 sequence is 14 residues long. Germline V gene data show CDR1 as MDHEN and CDR2 as SYDVKM. The V end lost 4 bases, the J end lost 4 bases, and 11 bases lay between the germline ends. DNA for the CDR3: TGTGCCAGCAGTTACTCAGGGGCCGGAAACACCATATATTTT. It encodes CASSYSGAGNTIYF.

The rearrangement uses TRBV6-6 and TRBJ2-3, with 8 bases that match TRBD1. CDR1 and CDR2 (germline): MNHNY, SVGAGI (reference sequence). This CDR3 is built from 16 residues. The J segment lost 5 bases and the V segment lost 0 bases, leaving 7 bases of the junction unmatched. CDR3 protein: CASSYSRAGGQDTQYF. DNA of the CDR3: TGTGCCAGCAGTTACTCAAGGGCAGGGGGCCAAGATACGCAGTATTTT.

The J gene is TRBJ2-1, the V gene TRBV30, with D possibly being TRBD2 (6 bases). This CDR3 spans 14 amino acids. Trimming removed 0 bases from V and 7 bases from J, with 13 bases in between. CDR1 and CDR2 from the germline V gene are GTSNPN and SVGIG (reference sequence). CDR3 sequence reads: CAWSVPGVRNEQFF. The CDR3 DNA is TGTGCCTGGAGTGTCCCGGGAGTCAGGAATGAGCAGTTCTTC.

The V call is TRBV2, the J call TRBJ2-5, with TRBD2 matching 7 bases. The CDR3 totals 12 residues. Trimming took 8 bases from V and 5 from J; bases not matched to a gene: 5. Germline V gives CDR1 SNHLY, CDR2 FYNNEI. In DNA form, the CDR3 reads TGTGCCAGCCTCCCCGGGAGGGAGACCCAGTACTTC. Translation gives CASLPGRETQYF.

V and J are TRBV7-9 and TRBJ1-1; D remains unclear. Per germline, CDR1 SEHNR and CDR2 FQNEAQ (reference sequence). The length of the CDR3 is 12 residues. Trimming cost V 5 bases and J 8 bases, with 12 bases left between them. For the CDR3, the DNA is TGTGCCAGCAGCGGAAGATCGGCGGAAGCTTTCTTT. Translated: CASSGRSAEAFF.

The rearrangement uses TRBV9 and TRBJ2-3; the D call may be TRBD1 or TRBD2 (5 bases each). CDR3 size: 15 residues. Germline loops: CDR1 SGDLS, CDR2 YYNGEE. Trimming stripped 2 bases from V and 6 bases from J, with 16 bases between. The CDR3 DNA reads as TGTGCCAGCAGCGTGACCGAGGGGCCCCCGGATACGCAGTATTTT. It yields the protein CASSVTEGPPDTQYF.

The CDR3 nucleotides are TGTGCCAGCAGCGTTGGCCCCCCTCAGCAGAACTATGGCTACACCTTC. It encodes CASSVGPPQQNYGYTF. The rearrangement uses TRBV9 and TRBJ1-2; D is uncertain. The V end lost 2 bases, the J end lost 2 bases, and 16 bases lay between the germline ends. CDR3 length equals 16 residues. Per germline, CDR1 SGDLS and CDR2 YYNGEE.

This clone appeared once. V gene TRBV27 combines with J gene TRBJ2-1; D is perhaps TRBD2 (6 bases). Looked up from germline, CDR1 is MNHEY and CDR2 is SMNVEV (reference sequence). Trimming pared 5 bases from V and 3 bases from J, leaving 14 bases between. The CDR3 contains 15 residues. This CDR3 is CASSPTGLFYNEQFF. For the CDR3, the DNA is TGTGCCAGCAGTCCGACGGGACTGTTCTACAATGAGCAGTTCTTC.

The table lists this clone with a count of one. The chain links TRBV2 to TRBJ2-5, with 8 bases identical to TRBD1. The CDR3 runs to 13 residues. Losses at the gene ends were 8 bases for V and 3 bases for J; bases not matched to a gene: 5. Germline CDR1 reads SNHLY; CDR2 reads FYNNEI. The DNA of the CDR3 is TGTGCCAGCGGGGGACAGGACGAAGAGACCCAGTACTTC. Protein: CASGGQDEETQYF.

V usage is TRBV6-5 and J usage is TRBJ2-7; 7 nucleotides agree with TRBD1. The trim removed 7 bases at V and 2 bases at J, leaving 8 bases unmatched. The V gene's germline CDR1 is MNHEY and CDR2 SVGAGI. The CDR3 loop spans 14 amino acids. CDR3 DNA sequence: TGTGCCAGCAACGCCGGGACAGAGGCCTACGAGCAGTACTTC. This translates into CASNAGTEAYEQYF.

The chain couples TRBV11-1 to TRBJ2-7; D may be TRBD2 (6 bases). The CDR3 is 14 residues long. The ends were cut back, 5 bases at V and 0 bases at J, with 11 bases in the middle. From germline, CDR1 is SGHAT and CDR2 FQDESV (reference sequence). CDR3 in DNA: TGTGCCAGCAGCGCCCGGACTACCTCCTACGAGCAGTACTTC. Its protein product is CASSARTTSYEQYF.

This clone occurred once. The rearrangement joins TRBV30 to TRBJ2-1; the D call may be TRBD1 or TRBD2 (5 bases each). Trimming pared 4 bases from V and 9 bases from J, leaving 16 bases between. This CDR3 region has 13 residues. CDR1 is GTSNPN, CDR2 SVGIG, per germline (reference sequence). CDR3 sequence: CAWTGSSKGEQFF. DNA for the CDR3: TGTGCCTGGACAGGGAGTTCTAAGGGTGAGCAGTTCTTC.

The CDR3 nucleotides are TGCGCCAGCAGACTGACGACTGGGCCGTTCCAAGAGACCCAGTACTTC. It encodes CASRLTTGPFQETQYF. The V gene is TRBV5-1, the J gene TRBJ2-5; D is undetermined. Trimming took off 5 bases at V and 1 base at J, with 18 bases between the two ends. The CDR3 totals 16 residues. Germline lookup yields CDR1 SGHRS and CDR2 YFSETQ.

The rearrangement uses TRBV11-2 and TRBJ2-5, with D perhaps matching TRBD2 (5 bases). The CDR3 length is 18 residues. V was pared by 5 bases and J by 0 bases, with 22 bases between. Germline V CDR1 and CDR2: SGHAT, FQNNGV. The CDR3 region is CASSLVTIGLSYQETQYF. CDR3 sequence (DNA): TGTGCCAGCAGCCTCGTTACGATCGGACTCTCTTACCAAGAGACCCAGTACTTC.

The chain combines TRBV7-9 with TRBJ1-5; TRBD1 is a possible D gene (6 bases). The CDR3 totals 15 residues. Germline CDR1 is SEHNR and CDR2 is FQNEAQ (reference sequence). Trimming left V 5 bases short and J 0 bases short, with 11 bases between. The CDR3 nucleotides read TGTGCCAGCAGCCCAGCAGGGGATAGCAATCAGCCCCAGCATTTT. Amino acids: CASSPAGDSNQPQHF.

This chain uses TRBV5-1 with TRBJ2-1; D gene unclear. The length of the CDR3 is 15 residues. Looked up from germline, CDR1 is SGHRS and CDR2 is YFSETQ. The V and J ends lost 2 bases and 2 bases respectively, with 11 bases between them. CDR3 coding DNA: TGCGCCAGCAGCTTCTACGGCGAAACCTACAATGAGCAGTTCTTC. It encodes CASSFYGETYNEQFF.

The chain's CDR3 is CASSAKGDQYQPQHF. CDR3 bases: TGTGCCAGCAGTGCCAAAGGGGATCAATATCAGCCCCAGCATTTT. The chain recombines TRBV6-1 with TRBJ1-5; D perhaps matches TRBD1 (5 bases). The germline V gene encodes CDR1 MNHNS and CDR2 SASEGT. The CDR3 runs to 15 residues. Trimming stripped 4 bases from V and 5 bases from J, with 15 bases between.

The V and J genes are TRBV7-9 and TRBJ1-3; no clear D gene. V lost 5 bases to trimming and J lost 2 bases, with 7 bases between them. The CDR3 is made up of 13 amino acids. Germline V gene data show CDR1 as SEHNR and CDR2 as FQNEAQ (reference sequence). In nucleotides, the CDR3 is TGTGCCAGCAGCCCTGGGGCTGGAAACACCATATATTTT. Translating gives CASSPGAGNTIYF.

This clone came up once. The chain links TRBV11-2 to TRBJ1-2; possibly TRBD1 for D (6 bases). The CDR3 runs 14 residues. Germline V gene lookup returns CDR1 SGHAT and CDR2 FQNNGV. Trimming took 1 base from V and 6 from J, leaving 12 bases between them. Here the CDR3 DNA reads TGTGCCAGCAGCTTAGTGGGGGGCGGGAATGGCTACACCTTC. It is translated as CASSLVGGGNGYTF. The variable domain in full, completed from reference TRBV11-2 and TRBJ1-2, reads EAGVAQSPRYKIIEKRQSVAFWCNPISGHATLYWYQQILGQGPKLLIQFQNNGVVDDSQLPKDRFSAERLKGVDSTLKIQPAKLEDSAVYLCASSLVGGGNGYTFGSGTRLTVV.

The table lists this clone with a count of one. The CDR3 loop is CASSDDRLGTEAFF. The CDR3 nucleotides are TGTGCCAGCAGCGACGACAGGTTGGGAACTGAAGCTTTCTTT. The chain couples TRBV9 to TRBJ1-1; TRBD1 is a possible D gene (6 bases). Trimming pared 3 bases from V and 5 bases from J, leaving 14 bases between. CDR1 and CDR2 from the germline V gene are SGDLS and YYNGEE. The CDR3 loop spans 14 amino acids.

This clone came up a few times. Other nucleotide sequences in the sample specify the same CDR3. The chain employs TRBV6-5 and TRBJ1-2; no reliable D call. This CDR3 contains 12 residues. Trimming took off 0 bases at V and 8 bases at J, with 7 bases between the two ends. CDR1 and CDR2 from the germline V gene are MNHEY and SVGAGI. The CDR3 loop is CASSYSNSGYTF. CDR3 nucleotides: TGTGCCAGCAGTTACTCGAACTCGGGCTACACCTTC.

This clone was counted between two and nine times. V is TRBV11-2 and J is TRBJ1-1; 7 nucleotides match TRBD1. The germline CDR1 and CDR2 sequences are SGHAT and FQNNGV. After removal of 5 bases from V and 6 bases from J, the junction contained 21 bases not matched to a gene. The CDR3 is made up of 18 amino acids. As DNA, the CDR3 is TGTGCCAGCAGCCCCCGGGGGGGACAGAGACTCGGTTCCCCTGAAGCTTTCTTT. Translated, it gives CASSPRGGQRLGSPEAFF.

This clone is judged medium-sized. The chain uses TRBV2 and TRBJ1-2, with D unresolved. Germline V gene data show CDR1 as SNHLY and CDR2 as FYNNEI. The CDR3 is made up of 14 amino acids. The V and J ends lost 6 bases and 4 bases respectively, with 15 bases between them. Written as DNA, the CDR3 is TGTGCCAGCAGCGGCGGCGGCAGACCCTATGGCTACACCTTC. Protein: CASSGGGRPYGYTF. Supplemented by reference TRBV2 and TRBJ1-2, the full variable domain reads EPEVTQTPSHQVTQMGQEVILRCVPISNHLYFYWYRQILGQKVEFLVSFYNNEISEKSEIFDDQFSVERPDGSNFTLKIRSTKLEDSAMYFCASSGGGRPYGYTFGSGTRLTVV.

The genes are TRBV30 and TRBJ2-3; TRBD2 might be the D (5 bases). V was pared by 0 bases and J by 5 bases, with 18 bases between. Looked up from germline, CDR1 is GTSNPN and CDR2 is SVGIG (reference sequence). The CDR3 spans 16 residues. CDR3 bases: TGTGCCTGGAGTGTCTATACGTGGGAGTTCCGAGATACGCAGTATTTT. It translates to CAWSVYTWEFRDTQYF.

The chain joins TRBV5-3 to TRBJ2-7, with D perhaps assigned TRBD1 or TRBD2 (5 bases each). TRBV5-3 is identified as an open reading frame with a role that is uncertain. The V and J ends lost 8 bases and 4 bases respectively, with 13 bases between them. CDR3 size: 12 residues. CDR3 amino acids: CASLGELYEQYF. The CDR3, as DNA: TGTGCCAGCCTGGGGGAGTTATACGAGCAGTACTTC.

This CDR3 is CASSFIGSGGLNTGELFF. The CDR3 bases are TGTGCCAGCAGTTTTATTGGTAGCGGGGGCCTGAACACCGGGGAGCTGTTTTTT. V usage is TRBV28 and J usage is TRBJ2-2; 9 positions agree with TRBD2. CDR1 and CDR2 from the germline V gene are MDHEN and SYDVKM. The CDR3 totals 18 residues. V lost 3 bases and J lost 1; bases outside the gene matches: 9.